The 21 T cell receptor beta chains presented below share a single source sample, sequenced in a study of beta chain features in type 1 diabetes. The isolated RNA, all of it, was reverse transcribed, so expressed TCRB transcripts were what got sequenced. Only in-frame clones appear in the TCRdb table, and some are missing; sequencing was by immunoSEQ multiplex PCR. Here the sample spans roughly 610,000 clones, 15% to 17% being singletons. The sequenced sample consisted of naive CD4+ T cells from blood. The receptors were gathered from a man younger than 35 in good health.

This clone has only a few counts. The chain couples TRBV9 to TRBJ2-1, with D possibly being TRBD1 (5 bases). This CDR3 comprises 15 residues. Germline lookup yields CDR1 SGDLS and CDR2 YYNGEE. V lost 6 bases and J 6 bases, leaving 19 bases between the germline ends. The CDR3 sequence is CASTRAGLRVNEQFF. CDR3 bases: TGTGCCAGCACCAGAGCAGGGCTTCGGGTCAATGAGCAGTTCTTC. Together with reference TRBV9 and TRBJ2-1, the CDR3 gives the full variable domain: DSGVTQTPKHLITATGQRVTLRCSPRSGDLSVYWYQQSLDQGLQFLIQYYNGEERAKGNILERFSAQQFPDLHSELNLSSLELGDSALYFCASTRAGLRVNEQFFGPGTRLTVL.

This clone turned up a few times. Because the CDR3's place on the DNA is in doubt, the DNA is left out and the CDR3 is given as listed by TCRdb. This chain joins TRBV9 and TRBJ2-7. Inclusive of both ends, the CDR3 amounts to 14 amino acids. Germline CDR1 is SGDLS and CDR2 is YYNGEE. This CDR3 is CASSVASGTAFLTF.

The chain carries TRBV7-3 and TRBJ2-1; D not resolved. The length of the CDR3 is 14 residues. Between the trimmed V and J ends, which lost 4 bases and 10 bases, there was a span of 17 bases. Germline V gene lookup returns CDR1 SGHTA and CDR2 FQGTGA. CDR3 DNA sequence: TGTGCCAGCAGCTCCGGACCTGCACCAAAGGAGCAGTTCTTC. The encoded protein is CASSSGPAPKEQFF.

This clone was observed a few times. The chain joins TRBV21-1 to TRBJ1-2; the table's TRBD1 call for D was not verified on the DNA. TRBV21-1 is termed a pseudogene. The CDR3 sequence is 15 residues long. CDR3 nucleotide sequence: TGTGCCAGCAGCAAAGACTCTACAGGGAGCTATGGCTACACCTTC. Amino acid sequence: CASSKDSTGSYGYTF.

The rearrangement joins TRBV28 to TRBJ1-5, with TRBD1 as a possible D gene (6 bases). Germline V lookup: CDR1 MDHEN, CDR2 SYDVKM. The CDR3 runs to 12 residues. Trimming took 5 bases from V and 11 from J, leaving 13 bases between them. The CDR3 loop is CASSLQGVAQHF. In nucleotides, the CDR3 is TGTGCCAGCAGTCTACAGGGAGTAGCCCAGCATTTT.

The rearrangement links TRBV10-3 to TRBJ2-1; D possibly uses TRBD1 or TRBD2 (5 bases each). The CDR3 has 15 residues. Trimming took off 8 bases at V and 1 base at J, with 15 bases between the two ends. CDR1 ENHRY and CDR2 SYGVKD come from the germline V gene. The CDR3 nucleotides read TGTGCCATCTGTCCGGGACCAAGATCCTACAATGAGCAGTTCTTC. Protein sequence: CAICPGPRSYNEQFF.

This chain uses TRBV28 with TRBJ2-7; tentatively, D is TRBD1 (6 bases). The CDR3 has 14 amino acids. V lost 6 bases and J lost 1, with 13 bases in between. From germline, CDR1 is MDHEN and CDR2 SYDVKM. The CDR3 DNA sequence: TGTGCCAGCAGCGGGACAAGGGCATCCTACGAGCAGTACTTC. This encodes CASSGTRASYEQYF.

This sequence joins TRBV9 and TRBJ2-7; tentatively, D is TRBD1 (5 bases). V gave up 0 bases and J gave up 0 bases, with 13 bases separating them. The CDR3 spans 16 residues. Looked up from germline, CDR1 is SGDLS and CDR2 is YYNGEE. The DNA for the CDR3 is TGTGCCAGCAGCGTAGCCGACAGCCCGAGCTCCTACGAGCAGTACTTC. Encoded protein: CASSVADSPSSYEQYF.

The J gene is TRBJ1-1, the V gene TRBV7-2; 8 bases are a match to TRBD1. This CDR3 is built from 18 residues. V shed 6 bases and J 1 base; nucleotides not matched to a gene: 16. Germline V lookup: CDR1 SGHTA, CDR2 FQGNSA. Here the CDR3 reads CASSRSTGASRPNTEAFF. CDR3 nucleotide sequence: TGTGCCAGCAGTCGTTCGACAGGGGCGTCCCGACCGAACACTGAAGCTTTCTTT.

The chain combines TRBV2 with TRBJ2-3; possible D gene TRBD1, 6 bases. The germline CDR1 and CDR2 sequences are SNHLY and FYNNEI. The CDR3 loop spans 15 amino acids. The V and J ends lost 4 bases and 5 bases respectively, with 16 bases between them. The chain's CDR3 is CASSGQAHGKDTQYF. The CDR3 DNA is TGTGCCAGCAGTGGACAGGCCCATGGGAAAGATACGCAGTATTTT.

CDR3 amino acids: CASGGETGNVSPLHF. Written as DNA, the CDR3 is TGTGCCAGCGGTGGAGAAACAGGGAATGTTTCACCCCTCCACTTT. The chain joins TRBV2 to TRBJ1-6, with D possibly TRBD1 on 6 matching bases. The CDR3 is 15 amino acids. The V and J ends lost 8 bases and 9 bases respectively, with 20 bases between them. Germline CDR1 SNHLY, CDR2 FYNNEI.

This clone was observed a handful of times. The CDR3 loop reads CASRLKIGRYF. The CDR3 coding sequence is TGTGCCAGCAGGCTGAAGATTGGGAGGTATTTT. The chain carries TRBV2 and TRBJ2-3; tentatively, D is TRBD2 (5 bases). The V gene's germline CDR1 is SNHLY and CDR2 FYNNEI. V gave up 6 bases and J gave up 14 bases, with 15 bases separating them. The CDR3 is 11 residues long.

This clone was counted between two and nine times. The chain recombines TRBV7-2 with TRBJ1-6; the D is unclear. Trimming removed 3 bases at V and 0 bases at J, with 9 bases between. Germline CDR1 reads SGHTA; CDR2 reads FQGNSA. The CDR3 contains 16 residues. The CDR3 is CASSFGRSSYNSPLHF. In nucleotides, the CDR3 is TGTGCCAGCAGCTTCGGACGGAGCTCCTATAATTCACCCCTCCACTTT.

Only a few counts were recorded for this clone. The rearrangement links TRBV19 to TRBJ2-7; D is uncertain. The CDR3 has 12 residues. Germline CDR1 LNHDA, CDR2 SQIVND (reference sequence). Trimming took off 6 bases at V and 7 bases at J, with 13 bases between the two ends. DNA for the CDR3: TGTGCCAGTAGCCTACAGATTAAAGAGCAGTACTTC. Its translation is CASSLQIKEQYF.

Of note for this clone: A much larger clone is a single base away; this may be a read error. The genes are TRBV7-2 and TRBJ2-5; D is unclear. V was pared by 4 bases and J by 4 bases, with 4 bases between. The CDR3 has 11 residues. The germline V gene encodes CDR1 SGHTA and CDR2 FQGNSA. The CDR3 coding sequence is TGTGCCAGCAGCTACGGAGAGACCCAGTACTTC. Residues: CASSYGETQYF.

V gene TRBV19 combines with J gene TRBJ1-2, with D possibly TRBD1 on 5 matching bases. This CDR3 region has 15 residues. CDR1 and CDR2 from the germline V gene are LNHDA and SQIVND (reference sequence). With 0 bases removed from V and 8 bases from J, the gap between germline ends came to 16 bases. In DNA, the CDR3 is TGTGCCAGTAGTATAGATCGAGGGACTCGGGACGGCTACACCTTC. Translating gives CASSIDRGTRDGYTF.

This chain connects TRBV27 to TRBJ1-2, with D possibly TRBD1 on 5 matching bases. There are 11 residues in the CDR3. The germline CDR1 and CDR2 sequences are MNHEY and SMNVEV (reference sequence). The germline V and J ends were trimmed by 4 bases and 6 bases, with 6 bases remaining between them. CDR3 residues: CASSSRDGYTF. The DNA for the CDR3 is TGTGCCAGCAGTTCCAGGGATGGCTACACCTTC.

This clone was observed a few times. This sequence joins TRBV7-3 and TRBJ1-1, with no clear D. Trimming cost V 5 bases and J 2 bases, with 12 bases left between them. Germline V lookup: CDR1 SGHTA, CDR2 FQGTGA. The CDR3 is 14 residues long. CDR3 DNA sequence: TGTGCCAGCAGCCCAGTCGCGAAAAACACTGAAGCTTTCTTT. This gives the protein CASSPVAKNTEAFF.

A remark on this clone: Within the sample, other DNA sequences also encode this same CDR3. The rearrangement joins TRBV18 to TRBJ1-2; D is perhaps TRBD1 (5 bases). Germline CDR1 is KGHSH and CDR2 is LQKENI. CDR3 length equals 13 residues. V gave up 5 bases and J gave up 3 bases, with 10 bases separating them. The CDR3 DNA follows: TGTGCCAGCTCAGCCGGGACCGACTATGGCTACACCTTC. The encoded protein is CASSAGTDYGYTF.

This rearrangement joins TRBV1 to TRBJ1-3. TRBV1 is termed a pseudogene. The CDR3 has 18 amino acids. The CDR3 sequence: CTSSRRRAAPRLGNTIYF. As DNA, the CDR3 is TGCACCAGCAGCAGGAGGCGGGCAGCACCTCGCCTCGGAAACACCATATATTTT.

This clone appeared a few times. The J gene is TRBJ2-7, the V gene TRBV7-2; D is uncertain. V lost 3 bases, J lost 1 base, and 7 bases lay in between. This CDR3 comprises 13 residues. Germline-derived CDR1 and CDR2 are SGHTA and FQGNSA. The CDR3 sequence is CASSFPASYEQYF. The CDR3 region has the DNA TGTGCCAGCAGCTTTCCGGCTTCCTACGAGCAGTACTTC.